A selection of T cell receptor beta chains follows, all from one sample in a study of blood T cell repertoires in COVID-19. This table comes from immunoSEQ multiplex PCR, and its TCRdb copy is limited to in-frame clones, with some not included. The data show roughly 190,000 clones, approximately 86% seen once. Sequencing was carried out using PBMCs or T cells enriched from blood (not recorded which). Receptors originate from a woman aged 40 to 49 in a cohort exposed to, infected with or recovered from COVID-19 (not recorded which). Both conserved end residues are part of each CDR3. A D gene is named only where the DNA matches it firmly. Clone size appears in some rows only: once, few, many, or a class for an expanded clone.

TRBV5-5,-,TRBJ1-4,-,TGTGCCAGCAGCTTGGGGGGTGAGGGAAAATCAAATGAAAAACTGTTTTTT,CASSLGGEGKSNEKLFF
TRBV15,TRBD1,TRBJ1-5,-,TGTGCCACCAGCCCGGACAGGGCCTCATCTCAGCCCCAGCATTTT,CATSPDRASSQPQHF
TRBV4-1,-,TRBJ1-5,-,TGCGCCAGCAGCCAAGTGGCAGGGGACAATCAGCCCCAGCATTTT,CASSQVAGDNQPQHF
TRBV5-1,-,TRBJ1-2,-,TGCGCCAGCAGCTTGGACAAAAGCTATGGCTACACCTTC,CASSLDKSYGYTF
TRBV14,-,TRBJ1-2,-,TGTGCCAGCGCCCCCGGGGGTGAGGGCTACACCTTC,CASAPGGEGYTF
TRBV27,-,TRBJ1-2,-,TGTGCCAGCAGTTTAAGGGGGATTAACTATGGCTACACCTTC,CASSLRGINYGYTF
TRBV2,TRBD2,TRBJ2-2,few,TGTGCCAGTACCCCCCCCGGGGGGACCGGGGAGCTGTTTTTT,CASTPPGGTGELFF
TRBV5-4,-,TRBJ1-2,-,TGTGCCAGCAGCTTGCGGGGGGCGTATGACGGCTACACCTTC,CASSLRGAYDGYTF
TRBV4-1,TRBD1,TRBJ2-7,many,TGCGCCAGCAGCCAAGTGCGGGACAGGGCCACCTACGAGCAGTACTTC,CASSQVRDRATYEQYF
TRBV5-1,-,TRBJ1-1,-,TGCGCCAGCAGCTTCTCGAAGTTTCCGGGGAACACTGAAGCTTTCTTT,CASSFSKFPGNTEAFF
TRBV4-2,-,TRBJ2-1,-,TGTGCCAGCAGCCAAGCTCCCGGGAGACATGAGCAGTTCTTC,CASSQAPGRHEQFF
TRBV19,TRBD2,TRBJ2-1,-,TGTGCCAGTAGTATTGTGGTGACTAGCGGGAGGGACAATGAGCAGTTCTTC,CASSIVVTSGRDNEQFF
TRBV7-9,-,TRBJ2-5,once,TGTGCCAGCAGCCGAGTGGCGGGCCAAGAGACCCAGTACTTC,CASSRVAGQETQYF
TRBV6-2/TRBV6-3,-,TRBJ1-2,-,TGTGCCAGCAGTTACGAGGGGGAACCCGGCTACACCTTC,CASSYEGEPGYTF
TRBV5-1,TRBD2,TRBJ2-7,few,TGCGCCAGCAGCCTAACGGGACTAGCGAACGAGCAGTACTTC,CASSLTGLANEQYF
TRBV13,TRBD1,TRBJ2-5,-,TGTGCCAGCAGCCCGTTAGGGACAGGGGGTAGATTGCAAGAGACCCAGTACTTC,CASSPLGTGGRLQETQYF
TRBV18,-,TRBJ1-1,-,TGTGCCAGCTCACCTACTATGACAGTCTTTCCAGCTTTCTTT,CASSPTMTVFPAFF
TRBV2,-,TRBJ2-1,-,TGTGCCAGCAGTGAAAGGGTTTCATGGGGAGCCTACAATGAGCAGTTCTTC,CASSERVSWGAYNEQFF
TRBV5-5,-,TRBJ2-7,-,TGTGCCAGCAGCTCGTCAGGTACATCCGAGCAGTACTTC,CASSSSGTSEQYF
TRBV3-1/TRBV3-2,-,TRBJ2-3,-,TGTGCCAGCAGCCAAGATCAGGGCCTGGGCACAGATACGCAGTATTTT,CASSQDQGLGTDTQYF
TRBV19,TRBD2,TRBJ2-2,-,TGTGCCAGTAGTATTCTAGCGGGAGAGACCGGGGAGCTGTTTTTT,CASSILAGETGELFF